Described below is a single TCR beta chain sequence and its context. Its antigen remains undetermined. Per-nucleotide qualities are absent, and no much larger clonotype sits a single base away. To prepare the library, the immunoSEQ multiplex PCR assay was applied. The multiplex PCR relied on a mix of 60 forward primers for TCR Vbeta segments and 13 reverse primers for TCR Jbeta segments. Amplification of the CDR3 region of rearranged TCR beta genes was performed with a multiplex PCR assay on genomic DNA. On the Illumina HiSeq System, the amplified TCR beta libraries were sequenced as 87-base-pair reads. On the study's bioinformatics: In a later analysis, tens of millions of unique TCR beta chains were counted across the 500 to 850 repertoires, and roughly 10 million of these chains were shared by at least two donors. Raw reads were error-corrected and collapsed into unique sequences by a nearest-neighbor algorithm in which closely related sequences were merged to remove PCR and sequencing errors. CDR3 sequences were aligned to IMGT reference sequences to assign V, D and J gene segments. For a sequence to be retained, a match of at least six nucleotides was required to both a V gene segment and a J gene segment. A rearrangement counted as productive if the CDR3 had no stop codons and remained in frame with V and J, and every other rearrangement counted as non-productive. Following IMGT convention, CDR3 was defined as the stretch from the second conserved V-encoded cysteine to the conserved J-encoded phenylalanine. In an earlier analysis of approximately 500 of the donors, sequences lacking an unambiguous match to a single V gene segment were excluded. An earlier analysis of fewer than 750 of the donors classified V segments as functional when productive rearrangements were above 56.7% and as segregating when the standard deviation between donors was above 5%. To diagnose cytomegalovirus status from the catalog of TCR beta chain sequences, a statistical classification framework was built. A later analysis assigned V and J genes by comparing TCR nucleotide sequences with IMGT/GENE-DB human TR gene sequences. The TCRdist pipeline was used in a later analysis to assign CDR3 sequences and most-parsimonious VDJ recombination scenarios. In a later analysis, every TCR beta chain was defined by the combination of its CDR3 amino acid sequence and its V-gene family, and reads without a unique V-gene family were dropped. A later analysis removed roughly 590 highly shared, low-generation-probability nucleotide sequences to deal with suspected cross-contamination and a sequencing artifact. In a later analysis, a clonal expansion index was calculated for each public chain from normalized within-repertoire ranks of inferred template counts. In a later analysis, generation probabilities were computed using a VDJ recombination model fitted to out-of-frame rearrangements, and the results were checked against IGoR. Hypergeometric tests were used in a later analysis to score TCR-TCR, TCR-HLA and TCR-CMV co-occurrence, with a repertoire-size bias correction applied to the TCR pairs. False discovery rates were estimated in a later analysis by permuting HLA or CMV assignments 20 times. A later analysis grouped co-occurring TCRs with DBSCAN, adding TCRdist sequence similarity when clustering within HLA-allele-positive subsets. Co-occurrence clustering excluded repertoires with fewer than 30,000 or more than 120,000 public chains, plus five with anomalous nucleotide sharing. TCRdb's version of the immuneACCESS table is confined to in-frame rearrangements and falls short of the full clone set. An unresolved V gene accounts for under half of the shortfall where checked; the remainder is of unknown origin. V and J calls and clone size are as listed in that table; D and trimming were resolved from the DNA. The sample profile shows a few hundred thousand clones; 92% of them were found once. Together, the top ten hold 1.5% to 2% of the sample.

The sample is drawn from a study of cytomegalovirus exposure and HLA in healthy donors (dated by TCRdb to the late 2010s). Concerning the study at large: According to an earlier analysis of a few hundred of the donors, some 180 million T cells yielded 117 million unique TCR beta sequences and about 280 Gb of sequence data. An early release covering 550 to 650 HLA-typed donors comprised about 290 gigabases of sequencing data and tens of millions of unique TCR sequences. Of the 398 genotyped donors, roughly 80% were placed in the genetic ancestry cluster associated with self-reported Caucasian donors. The study aimed to test whether cataloging public T cell receptors could reveal signatures of past pathogen exposure. The study used immunosequencing to profile the T cell repertoires of some 600 subjects and linked those repertoires to cytomegalovirus serostatus. In addition to the first cohort of around 670 subjects, a separate validation cohort of under 150 different subjects was used. To predict cytomegalovirus infection status, the study combined high-throughput TCR immunosequencing, statistical association of individual TCRs with disease status, and machine learning. A later analysis re-examined previously published TCR beta repertoires from 600 to 700 donors and added high-resolution HLA genotyping to investigate patterns of TCR occurrence. The later analysis used no new phenotypic data to find candidate immune exposures, relying instead on TCR beta sequences and their occurrence across donors. An earlier analysis of more than 450 of the donors used high-throughput TCR beta sequencing to judge whether each TCR beta V gene segment behaved as functional or pseudogenic. Donor age, sex, ethnicity and CMV serostatus were compiled together with the repertoire data. Genome-wide SNP genotypes for about three fifths of the roughly 670 donors were used in a later genetic analysis, which treated that subset as a discovery cohort. All discovery cohort repertoires had been generated on a single sequencing platform. HLA typing covered class I and class II loci at four-digit resolution. The number of typed donors differed by locus: roughly 629-630 for A, B, C, DRB1 and DQB1; approximately 520 for DQA1; 606 for DPA1; and roughly 450 for DPB1. Five DR-DQ haplotypes were treated as single units for association and clustering because of strong linkage in the cohort. Among about 390 genotyped donors of the cohort, an average of approximately 240,000 unique TCR beta nucleotide sequences were sequenced per donor, roughly 20% of them non-productive. General findings and caveats noted by the study authors: Because some donors lacked HLA typing at each locus, the association tests relied only on the typed subset. The authors suggested that the approach could potentially be generalized to other disease states and immunological phenotypes. This cohort had only TCR beta chains sequenced, and the lack of alpha or paired-chain data limited which features could be detected. In a later analysis, 16,951 TCR beta sequences were associated with specific HLA alleles at a false discovery rate of 0.05. Correlated functional status among segregating V segments might be attributable to linkage disequilibrium, but an unknown experimental factor could not be ruled out. An association between a missense DCLRE1C variant and V-gene and J-gene trimming of TCR beta chains was found in a later genetic analysis and replicated in an independent cohort. The 87-base-pair reads could not distinguish some IMGT-functional V segments, including TRBV6-2 and TRBV6-3, so those segments were excluded. In a later analysis, the rate of TCR association differed among HLA loci, with DRB1 alleles having the most associated TCRs and HLA-C alleles having the fewest. The classifier was reported to diagnose cytomegalovirus status with high specificity and sensitivity in both the original and validation cohorts. CMV serostatus was the only immune exposure information available for the cohort. In a later genetic analysis, fewer N-insertions in productive TCRs were reported among donors in an Asian-associated ancestry cluster than the approximately 710-donor mean. Most TCR sequences were observed very rarely across donors, whereas some public TCRs were present in many individuals. Most CMV-associated TCR beta chains appeared to be HLA-restricted in a later analysis, and the HLA associations seemed to be driven largely by CMV exposure. Several of the top co-occurrence clusters appeared to be linked to parvovirus B19, influenza, CMV and Epstein-Barr virus, according to a later analysis. In vitro tests confirmed that a few of the cytomegalovirus-associated TCR beta chains recognize cytomegalovirus antigens. Because counts were too low, seventeen rarely observed V segments, including chromosome 9 orphons, were excluded from the earlier analysis of under 650 of the donors. In the study, approximately 150 TCR beta chains were listed as associated with cytomegalovirus. A further reported finding was that TCR beta sequences accurately predicted the HLA-A and HLA-B alleles for most subjects in the first cohort. An earlier analysis of some 560 of the donors showed that most TCR beta V segments appeared in productive rearrangements either about 87% or about 30% of the time, which broadly matched IMGT annotations. Sequencing depth was assumed to be roughly uniform across donors in the presence/absence analyses, though that assumption may not hold. In a later analysis, HLA-associated TCR beta chains were found to be more clonally expanded and to have lower generation probabilities than equally common non-associated chains. A cluster of highly shared sequence variants was judged likely to be a technical artifact of the sequencing pipeline. Strong co-occurrence of HLA alleles, especially DR and DQ, made assigning TCR associations to individual alleles difficult.

Trimming removed 6 bases from V and 4 bases from J, leaving 13 bases between the germline ends. The CDR3 covers 13 residues, taking in both the cysteine and the phenylalanine. Only the CDR3 DNA stays, 39 bases, in frame from base 1. The germline V gene (reference sequence) provides CDR1 SEHNR and CDR2 FQNEAQ. The cohort was made up of approximately 670 healthy bone marrow donors. At the time of sampling, every cohort member was nominally healthy, though immune exposures that went unrecorded were likely present. The donor was CMV seronegative and was included in the group of about 350 seronegative cohort members. Each donor provided a peripheral blood sample, and peripheral blood mononuclear cells were used for TCR beta sequencing. Genomic DNA was extracted from the blood cell samples with the Qiagen DNeasy Blood Extraction Kit.

Source material: PBMCs. The chain joins TRBV7-9 to TRBJ2-7; the best D guess is TRBD1, with 5 bases matching. The source of this sequence is a girl aged 2 to 9 in good health and CMV-seronegative. The CDR3 reads CASRKGVGYEQYF. The DNA sequence is given as TGTGCCAGCAGAAAAGGGGTCGGGTACGAGCAGTACTTC.